Shown below are 6 T cell receptor beta chains from a single sample sequenced in a study of T cells after yellow fever vaccination (dated by TCRdb to the late 2010s). The library was made by 5' RACE. Sequencing used an Illumina HiSeq 2500. Using fastp trimming at Q25 and MiXCR clonotype assembly, TCRdb reanalyzed the public sequencing data and kept in-frame beta chains. Each entry is one CDR3 protein sequence, shown with its most common DNA and genes. In this sample the table shows over 10,000 distinct CDR3 sequences, about 5.3% of which occur a single time. About half of the sample goes to the ten largest clones. Read against the paper, the sample's treatment or condition label means: live attenuated yellow fever vaccine strain. Source: PBMCs, either bulk or a sorted T-cell subset (CD4+, CD8+, memory, or dextramer-sorted; not recorded which), taken 45 days after the yellow fever booster vaccination. Receptor source: a man aged 25-45 years who received the YFV17D yellow fever vaccine.

In its sample, this clonotype was seen many times. The rearrangement uses TRBV12-3 or TRBV12-4 and TRBJ2-5, with D tentatively TRBD1 (6 bases). This CDR3 is built from 15 residues. Trimming removed 6 bases from V and 1 base from J, with 15 bases in between. The CDR3 sequence: CASSSTQTGQETQYF. In DNA, the CDR3 is TGTGCCAGCAGCTCGACCCAGACAGGCCAAGAGACCCAGTACTTC.

This clonotype has a handful of counts. The chain couples TRBV4-3 to TRBJ2-5; weak D call: TRBD2 (6 bases). The CDR3 extends over 14 amino acids. Germline values: CDR1 LGHNA, CDR2 YSLEER. V was pared by 4 bases and J by 5 bases, with 14 bases between. CDR3 DNA sequence: TGCGCCAGCAGCCTCCAAGGAGGGAAGGAGACCCAGTACTTC. It encodes CASSLQGGKETQYF.

This clonotype was counted many times. The chain employs TRBV25-1 and TRBJ1-1; possibly TRBD1 for D (5 bases). The germline gives CDR1 MGHDK, CDR2 SYGVNS. The CDR3 sequence is 15 residues long. Trimming cost V 1 base and J 6 bases, with 15 bases left between them. Written as DNA, the CDR3 is TGTGCCAGCAGTGAATTTGGGGCCCCAAGGGCTGAAGCTTTCTTT. Protein sequence: CASSEFGAPRAEAFF. Drawing the rest from reference TRBV25-1 and TRBJ1-1, the complete variable domain is EADIYQTPRYLVIGTGKKITLECSQTMGHDKMYWYQQDPGMELHLIHYSYGVNSTEKGDLSSESTVSRIRTEHFPLTLESARPSHTSQYLCASSEFGAPRAEAFFGQGTRLTVV.

The chain uses TRBV5-5 and TRBJ2-7, with 9 bases aligning to TRBD2. The V gene end was trimmed by 3 bases and the J gene end by 7 bases; junction bases not matched to a gene: 5. Germline V CDR1 and CDR2: SGHKS, YYEKEE (reference sequence). This CDR3 is built from 13 residues. CDR3 sequence (DNA): TGTGCCAGCAGCTCGGGACTAGCTTCGGAGCAGTACTTC. Its translation is CASSSGLASEQYF. The variable domain in full, with the rest retrieved from reference TRBV5-5 and TRBJ2-7, is DAGVTQSPTHLIKTRGQQVTLRCSPISGHKSVSWYQQVLGQGPQFIFQYYEKEERGRGNFPDRFSARQFPNYSSELNVNALLLGDSALYLCASSSGLASEQYFGPGTRLTVT.

There are many counts of this clonotype. The rearrangement joins TRBV20-1 to TRBJ2-1; no reliable D call. Germline-derived CDR1 and CDR2 are DFQATT and SNEGSKA (reference sequence). V was trimmed by 6 bases and J by 1 base, leaving 7 bases between them. The CDR3 extends over 12 amino acids. This CDR3 reads CSASWSYNEQFF. The CDR3 DNA sequence: TGCAGTGCCTCGTGGTCCTACAATGAGCAGTTCTTC.

This clonotype was seen ten or more times. The genes are TRBV3-1 and TRBJ2-3; 8 positions match TRBD2. The J segment lost 3 bases and the V segment lost 1 base, leaving 9 bases of the junction unmatched. The length of the CDR3 is 17 residues. Germline CDR1 and CDR2: LGHDT and YNNKEL (reference sequence). CDR3 bases: TGTGCCAGCAGCCAAGTATCTGCGGGAGGTCGGACAGATACGCAGTATTTT. This encodes CASSQVSAGGRTDTQYF.